These 6 T cell receptor beta chains were sequenced from one sample in a study of early T cells in non-severe SARS-CoV-2 infection. TCRdb analysed the 5' RACE reads with MiXCR anew, one entry per CDR3 protein. The sample contains 53,000 or so distinct CDR3 sequences, about 7.8% of which appear only once. Sequencing input: whole blood. All receptors derive from an adult who was a healthcare worker with PCR-confirmed SARS-CoV-2 infection or an uninfected control (not recorded which).

This clonotype has ten or more counts. The chain couples TRBV6-8 to TRBJ1-5, with D possibly matching TRBD1 (5 bases). The germline V gene encodes CDR1 MNHGY and CDR2 SAAAGT. V lost 5 bases to trimming and J lost 2 bases, with 16 bases between them. There are 16 residues in the CDR3. CDR3 protein: CASSPPRGKGNQPQHF. DNA for the CDR3: TGTGCCAGCAGTCCCCCGCGGGGGAAGGGCAATCAGCCCCAGCATTTT.

A remark on this clonotype: A read error may account for a junction end that differs from germline. The J gene is TRBJ1-2, the V gene TRBV4-1, with TRBD1 identical over 7 bases. The CDR3 is 16 amino acids. In germline, CDR1 is MGHRA, CDR2 YSYEKL. Here the CDR3 reads CASSQEQGLSKYGYTF. The DNA of the CDR3 is TGCGCCAGCAGCCAAGAACAGGGGCTCTCTAAGTATGGCTACACCTTC.

The table lists this clonotype with many counts. V is TRBV27 and J is TRBJ1-6, with D maybe TRBD1 (6 bases). CDR3 size: 14 residues. V lost 10 bases to trimming and J lost 7 bases, with 17 bases between them. Per the germline V gene, CDR1 is MNHEY and CDR2 is SMNVEV (reference sequence). In DNA form, the CDR3 reads TGTGCCACCAGCGACAGGTCCGCAAATTCACCCCTCCACTTT. Its protein is CATSDRSANSPLHF.

At least ten counts were recorded for this clonotype. This chain uses TRBV2 with TRBJ2-1, with 11 bases lining up with TRBD1. CDR3 length: 15 residues. After removal of 5 bases from V and 8 bases from J, the junction contained 8 bases not matched to a gene. CDR1 and CDR2 (germline): SNHLY, FYNNEI. The CDR3 DNA reads as TGTGCCAGCAGTTCCGGGACAGGGGGTATCGATGAGCAGTTCTTC. Its protein is CASSSGTGGIDEQFF.

This clonotype was observed a handful of times. The V gene is TRBV7-2, the J gene TRBJ2-7; TRBD2 agrees at 8 bases. The CDR3 extends over 14 amino acids. V shed 2 bases, J shed 3 bases, and the junction held 3 bases outside the gene matches. Germline-derived CDR1 and CDR2 are SGHTA and FQGNSA. For the CDR3, the DNA is TGTGCCAGCAGCTTAACCGGGACTAGCTACGAGCAGTACTTC. Residues: CASSLTGTSYEQYF.

Ten or more counts support this clonotype. The chain recombines TRBV7-9 with TRBJ1-6; D not resolved. This CDR3 has 15 amino acids. The V end lost 4 bases, the J end lost 7 bases, and 14 bases lay between the germline ends. Germline V gives CDR1 SEHNR, CDR2 FQNEAQ (reference sequence). The CDR3 protein is CASSSRTVGNSPLHF. CDR3 in DNA: TGTGCCAGCAGCTCCCGGACGGTGGGGAATTCACCCCTCCACTTT.